The present TCR beta chain was sequenced within a study of shared clonotypes between healthy human individuals. V was shortened by 6 bases and J by 7 bases, with 18 bases between the two germline ends. The CDR3 has 14 amino acids. Germline-derived CDR1 and CDR2 are SNHLY and FYNNEI. Around 300 ng DNA, approximately 30,000 T cell genomes, went into unsorted PBMC replicate PCRs. The method was immunoSEQ multiplex PCR; TCRdb's version includes in-frame clones alone and lacks a portion of them. The data show about half a million clones, over 70% seen once. This TCR came from a middle-aged woman in good health. Some clones in this sample may be carry-over from other donors' samples. Sequenced: PBMCs. The chain uses TRBV2 and TRBJ1-2; maybe TRBD1 (6 bases). The CDR3 coding sequence is TGTGCCAGCAGCCAGGAGGGACAAGTGTCTGGCTACACCTTC. It yields the protein CASSQEGQVSGYTF.